The source of this TCR beta chain is a study of CD8+ T cells in alopecia areata. Study observations and caveats: Tofacitinib delivered significant drops in scalp clonality and in expanded CD8+ clones among the top 100. There was only one nonresponder, so it was unclear how baseline CD8+ expansion relates to response.

Described treatment: oral pan-JAK inhibitor, 5-10 mg twice daily. Sorting of CD4+ and CD8+ T cells was performed on PBMCs. Note on this clone: The antigen remains undetermined. This CDR3 is also generated by other DNA sequences in the sample.

RNA, once extracted, was reverse transcribed into cDNA for use as the sequencing template. Only in-frame clones appear in the TCRdb table, and some are missing; sequencing was by immunoSEQ multiplex PCR. The sample has roughly 210,000 clones, less than 50% seen once. The clonotype was recovered from a human donor with alopecia areata. The material was CD4+ T cells sorted from blood, obtained around week 37, from a patient treated with tofacitinib.

CDR3 nucleotide sequence: TGTGCCAGTAGGCGGGAGGGCGGCAATCAGCCCCAGCATTTT. This sequence encodes CASRREGGNQPQHF. This chain joins TRBV19 and TRBJ1-5; D uncertain. Deletions cut 6 bases from V and 2 bases from J, with 11 bases between. CDR3 length: 14 residues. Germline CDR1 reads LNHDA; CDR2 reads SQIVND (reference sequence).